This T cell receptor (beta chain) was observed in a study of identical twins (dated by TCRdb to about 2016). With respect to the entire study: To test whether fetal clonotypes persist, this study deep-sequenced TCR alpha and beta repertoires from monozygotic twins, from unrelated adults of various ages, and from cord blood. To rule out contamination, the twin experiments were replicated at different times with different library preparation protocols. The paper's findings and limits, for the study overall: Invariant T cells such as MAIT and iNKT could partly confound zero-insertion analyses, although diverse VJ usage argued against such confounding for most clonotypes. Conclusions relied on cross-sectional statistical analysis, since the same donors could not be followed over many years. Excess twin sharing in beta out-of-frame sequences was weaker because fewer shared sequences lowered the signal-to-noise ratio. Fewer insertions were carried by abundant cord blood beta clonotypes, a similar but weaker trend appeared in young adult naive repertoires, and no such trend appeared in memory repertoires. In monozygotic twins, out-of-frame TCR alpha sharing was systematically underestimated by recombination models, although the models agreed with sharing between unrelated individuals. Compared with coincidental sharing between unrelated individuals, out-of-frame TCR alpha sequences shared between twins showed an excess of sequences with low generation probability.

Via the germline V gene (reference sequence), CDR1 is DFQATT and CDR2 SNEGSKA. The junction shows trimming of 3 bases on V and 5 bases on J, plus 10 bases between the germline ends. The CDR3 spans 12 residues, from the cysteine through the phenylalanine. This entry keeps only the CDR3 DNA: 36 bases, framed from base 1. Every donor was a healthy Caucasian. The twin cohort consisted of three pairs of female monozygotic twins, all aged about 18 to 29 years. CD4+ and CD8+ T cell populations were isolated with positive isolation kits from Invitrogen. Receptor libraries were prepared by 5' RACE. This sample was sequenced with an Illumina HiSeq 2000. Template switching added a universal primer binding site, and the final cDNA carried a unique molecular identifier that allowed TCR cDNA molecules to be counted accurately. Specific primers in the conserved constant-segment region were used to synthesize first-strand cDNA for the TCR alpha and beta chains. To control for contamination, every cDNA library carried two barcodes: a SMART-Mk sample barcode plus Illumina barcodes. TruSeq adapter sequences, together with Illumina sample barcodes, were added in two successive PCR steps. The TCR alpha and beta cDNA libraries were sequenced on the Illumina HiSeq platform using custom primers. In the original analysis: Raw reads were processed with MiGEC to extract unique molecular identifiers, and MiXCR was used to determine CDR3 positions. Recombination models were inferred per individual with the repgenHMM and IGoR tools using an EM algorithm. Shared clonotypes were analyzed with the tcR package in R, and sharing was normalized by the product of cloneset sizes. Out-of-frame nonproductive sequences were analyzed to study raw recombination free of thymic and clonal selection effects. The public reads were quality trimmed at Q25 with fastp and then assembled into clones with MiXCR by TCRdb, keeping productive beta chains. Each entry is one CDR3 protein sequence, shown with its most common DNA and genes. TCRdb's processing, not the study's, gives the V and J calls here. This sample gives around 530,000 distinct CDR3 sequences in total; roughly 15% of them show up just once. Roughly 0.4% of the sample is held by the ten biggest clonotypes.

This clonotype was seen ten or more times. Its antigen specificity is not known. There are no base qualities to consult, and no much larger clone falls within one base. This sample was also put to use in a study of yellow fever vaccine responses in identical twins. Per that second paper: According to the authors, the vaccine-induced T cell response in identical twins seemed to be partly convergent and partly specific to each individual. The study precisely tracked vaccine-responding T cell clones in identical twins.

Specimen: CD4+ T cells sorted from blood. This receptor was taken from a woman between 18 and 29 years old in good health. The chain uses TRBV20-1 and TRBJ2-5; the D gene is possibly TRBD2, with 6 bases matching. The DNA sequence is TGCAGTGCTAGGGGAGGTGGGGAGACCCAGTACTTC. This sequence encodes CSARGGGETQYF.